These 19 T cell receptor beta chains were sequenced from one sample in a study of blood T cells in healthy people across ages. A second PCR of roughly 6 to 12 cycles used a sample-barcoded 5' primer and a J-beta primer mix. One entry per CDR3 protein results from TCRdb running MiXCR on the 5' RACE reads. The sample yields around 650,000 distinct CDR3 sequences, 32% seen once. Sequenced sample: blood. The source of these receptors is a woman older than 75 in good health.

Only a few counts were recorded for this clonotype. This sequence may be a read error, since a much larger clone differs from it by one base. The chain couples TRBV12-3 or TRBV12-4 to TRBJ1-4; D may be TRBD1 (6 bases). The V end lost 8 bases, the J end lost 11 bases, and 21 bases lay between the germline ends. CDR3 length equals 14 residues. The CDR3 sequence is CASCNRDTGRKLFF. As DNA, the CDR3 is TGTGCCAGCTGTAACCGGGACACAGGGAGGAAACTGTTTTTT.

The table lists this clonotype with a few counts. V and J are TRBV5-5 and TRBJ1-1; D ambiguous. The V gene lost 4 bases and the J gene lost 1 base, with 8 bases spanning the gap. In germline, CDR1 is SGHKS, CDR2 YYEKEE (reference sequence). CDR3 length: 13 residues. The CDR3 sequence: CASSHPPNTEAFF. For the CDR3, the DNA is TGTGCCAGCAGCCACCCACCGAACACTGAAGCTTTCTTT.

Turning to this clonotype: The junction departs from germline at one end; a sequencing error may be responsible. The V and J genes are TRBV30 and TRBJ1-5; a possible D gene is TRBD1 (6 bases). Per germline, CDR1 GTSNPN and CDR2 SVGIG (reference sequence). The CDR3 contains 14 residues. The CDR3: CACSGGGTDQPQHF. Written as DNA, the CDR3 is TGTGCCTGCAGTGGAGGGGGTACGGATCAGCCCCAGCATTTT.

The V call is TRBV10-3, the J call TRBJ2-1; 11 bases line up with TRBD2. The germline V gene encodes CDR1 ENHRY and CDR2 SYGVKD. V trimming: 6 bases; J trimming: 7 bases; junction bases outside the gene matches: 8. The CDR3 runs to 15 residues. The CDR3 is CAISQLAGVRNEQFF. DNA for the CDR3: TGTGCCATCAGCCAACTAGCGGGAGTTAGAAATGAGCAGTTCTTC.

This clonotype showed up many times. The chain employs TRBV27 and TRBJ2-5, with 11 positions matching TRBD2. The germline gives CDR1 MNHEY, CDR2 SMNVEV (reference sequence). This CDR3 region has 17 residues. J was trimmed by 2 bases and V by 3 bases; bases with no gene match: 8. The CDR3 DNA reads as TGTGCCAGCAGTTTTAGCGGGGGGGCCGGTAGGCAAGAGACCCAGTACTTC. It yields the protein CASSFSGGAGRQETQYF.

This chain links TRBV7-6 with TRBJ2-7; 12 bases map to TRBD1. Germline V CDR1 and CDR2: SGHVS, FNYEAQ. Trimming at V came to 6 bases and at J to 3 bases, leaving 6 bases not matched to a gene. The CDR3 loop spans 15 amino acids. The chain's CDR3 is CASRPGTGGVYEQYF. CDR3 nucleotides: TGTGCCAGCAGACCCGGGACAGGGGGCGTCTACGAGCAGTACTTC.

This clonotype was seen a handful of times. Its ends do not fully match the called genes, so a read error is possible. CDR3: CTISGRTGDSPLHF. As DNA, the CDR3 is TGTACCATCAGTGGGAGGACAGGGGATTCACCCCTCCACTTT. This rearrangement joins TRBV10-3 to TRBJ1-6; 9 bases fit TRBD1. CDR3 length equals 14 residues. Germline CDR1 reads ENHRY; CDR2 reads SYGVKD.

This clonotype was seen only a few times. The chain couples TRBV6-2 or TRBV6-3 to TRBJ2-2, with 9 bases lining up with TRBD2. From germline, CDR1 is MNHEY and CDR2 SVGEGT. V shed 0 bases, J shed 7 bases, and the junction held 3 bases outside the gene matches. This CDR3 has 15 amino acids. In DNA, the CDR3 is TGTGCCAGCAGTTACTCCCTAGCGGGGCACGGGGAGCTGTTTTTT. It translates to CASSYSLAGHGELFF.

This chain connects TRBV20-1 to TRBJ2-6; D gene ambiguous. This CDR3 region has 13 residues. CDR1 and CDR2 from the germline V gene are DFQATT and SNEGSKA (reference sequence). Trimming shortened V by 4 bases and J by 2 bases, and 6 bases separated the two germline ends. The CDR3 protein is CSATLAGANVLTF. The CDR3 DNA reads TGCAGTGCTACCCTAGCTGGGGCCAACGTCCTGACTTTC.

Turning to this clonotype: The germline gene is not matched at one end of the junction; a read error may be the cause. The chain employs TRBV5-6 and TRBJ2-1, with 10 bases aligning to TRBD2. Germline values: CDR1 SGHDT, CDR2 YYEEEE. CDR3 length: 16 amino acids. The CDR3 here is CASSRERGGDYDEQFF. CDR3 sequence (DNA): TGTGCCAGCAGCAGGGAGCGGGGGGGGGACTACGATGAGCAGTTCTTC.

This clonotype was seen a few times. The J gene is TRBJ1-2, the V gene TRBV7-2; D gene ambiguous. CDR3 length equals 16 residues. CDR1 SGHTA and CDR2 FQGNSA come from the germline V gene. Between the trimmed V and J ends, which lost 4 bases and 0 bases, there was a span of 15 bases. This chain's CDR3 is CASSWEPGPTNYGYTF. In DNA, the CDR3 is TGTGCCAGCAGCTGGGAACCGGGCCCAACTAACTATGGCTACACCTTC.

This clonotype came up many times. The gene calls are TRBV7-2 and TRBJ2-3; D is ambiguous. Trimming stripped 5 bases from V and 6 bases from J, with 12 bases between. In germline, CDR1 is SGHTA, CDR2 FQGNSA. The CDR3 extends over 13 amino acids. The CDR3 reads CASSPYRSDTQYF. CDR3 in DNA: TGTGCCAGCAGCCCTTATAGGTCGGATACGCAGTATTTT.

This clonotype was seen at least ten times. The rearrangement uses TRBV29-1 and TRBJ1-4, with D perhaps matching TRBD1 (6 bases). The length of the CDR3 is 13 residues. In germline, CDR1 is SQVTM, CDR2 ANQGSEA. V dropped 4 bases and J dropped 8 bases, with 14 bases sitting between them. The DNA of the CDR3 is TGCAGCGTTGCGGGGGGCGCCGGGGAAAAACTGTTTTTT. It specifies CSVAGGAGEKLFF.

Regarding this clonotype: The junction departs from the called germline gene at one end, perhaps through a read error. The chain joins TRBV28 to TRBJ1-1, with TRBD1 matching 9 bases. From germline, CDR1 is MDHEN and CDR2 SYDVKM. There are 16 residues in the CDR3. CDR3: CASLPLDRGPNTGAFF. The CDR3 DNA reads as TGTGCCAGCCTCCCCCTGGACAGGGGCCCGAACACTGGAGCTTTCTTT.

The V gene is TRBV6-1, the J gene TRBJ2-2; TRBD2 matches at 9 bases. Trimming removed 8 bases from V and 7 bases from J; junction bases left unmatched: 17. The CDR3 length is 17 residues. Germline V lookup: CDR1 MNHNS, CDR2 SASEGT. The CDR3 region has the DNA TGTGCCAGCGAGGAGAAGCGGGGGGAAGTCTTTGGCGGGGAGCTGTTTTTT. This encodes CASEEKRGEVFGGELFF.

The chain joins TRBV5-1 to TRBJ2-1, with TRBD2 identical over 9 bases. This CDR3 comprises 16 residues. Looked up from germline, CDR1 is SGHRS and CDR2 is YFSETQ. V lost 0 bases and J lost 7; bases outside the gene matches: 8. The CDR3 sequence: CASSLVGTSPTNEQFF. The DNA for the CDR3 is TGCGCCAGCAGCTTGGTTGGGACTAGCCCCACGAATGAGCAGTTCTTC.

The chain has TRBV7-2 and TRBJ2-7; D uncertain. Trimming left V 3 bases short and J 0 bases short, with 9 bases between. CDR3 size: 14 residues. Germline V gene sequence: CDR1 SGHTA, CDR2 FQGNSA. Here the CDR3 reads CASSFARSSYEQYF. The CDR3 region has the DNA TGTGCCAGCAGCTTTGCGCGGAGCTCCTACGAGCAGTACTTC.

This clonotype has more than one count but fewer than ten. The rearrangement uses TRBV9 and TRBJ2-3; D not resolved. Per germline, CDR1 SGDLS and CDR2 YYNGEE. The CDR3 runs 16 residues. Trimming took 0 bases from V and 0 from J, leaving 11 bases between them. The CDR3, as DNA: TGTGCCAGCAGCGTAGTAGGAGAGATAAGCACAGATACGCAGTATTTT. Translating it yields CASSVVGEISTDTQYF. Using reference TRBV9 and TRBJ2-3 for the parts outside the CDR3, the full variable domain is DSGVTQTPKHLITATGQRVTLRCSPRSGDLSVYWYQQSLDQGLQFLIQYYNGEERAKGNILERFSAQQFPDLHSELNLSSLELGDSALYFCASSVVGEISTDTQYFGPGTRLTVL.

This chain joins TRBV20-1 and TRBJ1-1, with D maybe TRBD1 (5 bases). Looked up from germline, CDR1 is DFQATT and CDR2 is SNEGSKA (reference sequence). Between the trimmed V and J ends, which lost 0 bases and 1 base, there was a span of 9 bases. CDR3 length: 14 residues. The CDR3 here is CSARDRGGNTEAFF. Written as DNA, the CDR3 is TGCAGTGCTAGAGACCGCGGGGGGAACACTGAAGCTTTCTTT.